This T cell receptor (beta chain) was observed in a study of response to subunit inactivated influenza vaccine. TCRdb analysed the RT-PCR reads with MiXCR anew, one entry per CDR3 protein. Counted here are hundreds of thousands of distinct CDR3 sequences, about a sixth occurring once; the ten biggest clones make up more than 9%. The germline gives CDR1 MNHEY, CDR2 SVGEGT. The V and J ends lost 0 bases and 4 bases, in that order; junction bases with no gene match: 11. The CDR3 is 18 amino acids. V usage is TRBV6-2 or TRBV6-3 and J usage is TRBJ2-3; 9 bases agree with TRBD2. The sequencing here drew on PBMCs from blood, taken 11 to 12 days after vaccination. This TCR was sampled from a man aged 50-60 years who received an inactivated influenza vaccine. The CDR3, as DNA: TGTGCCAGCAGTTACTCGGCCGTTGCGGGAGGGCTACCAGATACGCAGTATTTT. It specifies CASSYSAVAGGLPDTQYF.